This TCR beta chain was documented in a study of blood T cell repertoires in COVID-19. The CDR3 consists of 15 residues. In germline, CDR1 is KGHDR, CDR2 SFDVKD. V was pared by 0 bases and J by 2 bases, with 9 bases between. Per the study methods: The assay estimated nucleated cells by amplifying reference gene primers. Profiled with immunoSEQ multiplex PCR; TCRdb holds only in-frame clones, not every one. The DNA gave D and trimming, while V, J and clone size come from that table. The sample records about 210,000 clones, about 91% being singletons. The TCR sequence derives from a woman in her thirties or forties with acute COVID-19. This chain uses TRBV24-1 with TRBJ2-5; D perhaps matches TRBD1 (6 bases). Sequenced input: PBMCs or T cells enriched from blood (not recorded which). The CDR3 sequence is CATSDLGRGQETQYF. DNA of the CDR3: TGTGCCACCAGTGATTTGGGCAGGGGACAAGAGACCCAGTACTTC.